These T cell receptor beta chains were read from a single sample in a study of blood T cell repertoires in COVID-19. Produced via immunoSEQ multiplex PCR; TCRdb's table is partial and in-frame only. This sample has hundreds of thousands of clones, with approximately 90% found just once. The sequencing sample was made of peripheral blood. Every receptor here comes from a woman between 25 and 40 years old who had recovered from COVID-19. Each CDR3 is given with its conserved first and last residue. The D gene is left open where the match is weak. For some rows the clone size is stated as once, few or many, or as a class when expanded; others skip it.

J: TRBJ1-1; size: -; V: TRBV7-9; D: -; CDR3: CASSQRTVDTEAFF; DNA: TGTGCCAGCAGCCAAAGGACAGTCGACACTGAAGCTTTCTTT
J: TRBJ1-4; size: -; V: TRBV5-1; D: TRBD1; CDR3: CASSLEQGATNEKLFF; DNA: TGCGCCAGCAGCTTGGAACAGGGGGCGACTAATGAAAAACTGTTTTTT
J: TRBJ2-1; size: -; V: TRBV7-9; D: TRBD1; CDR3: CASSLAVGTGGNEQFF; DNA: TGTGCCAGCAGCTTAGCCGTGGGGACAGGGGGCAATGAGCAGTTCTTC
J: TRBJ2-5; size: -; V: TRBV6-5; D: TRBD2; CDR3: CASSWGGGSKETQYF; DNA: TGTGCCAGCAGTTGGGGCGGGGGGTCCAAAGAGACCCAGTACTTC
J: TRBJ1-1; size: -; V: TRBV7-8; D: TRBD1; CDR3: CASSQGQPRNTEAFF; DNA: TGTGCCAGCAGCCAGGGACAGCCAAGGAACACTGAAGCTTTCTTT
J: TRBJ2-7; size: -; V: TRBV7-2; D: -; CDR3: CASSLVLSYEQYF; DNA: TGTGCCAGCAGCTTAGTCCTATCCTACGAGCAGTACTTC
J: TRBJ1-1; size: -; V: TRBV18; D: TRBD1; CDR3: CASSPSRDSEAFF; DNA: TGTGCCAGCTCACCGAGTCGGGACAGTGAAGCTTTCTTT
J: TRBJ1-2; size: once; V: TRBV7-3; D: -; CDR3: CASSENNYGYTF; DNA: TGTGCCAGCTCGGAGAACAACTATGGCTACACCTTC
J: TRBJ1-4; size: -; V: TRBV20-1; D: -; CDR3: CSASGYSTTNEKLFF; DNA: TGCAGTGCCAGTGGCTATTCGACAACTAATGAAAAACTGTTTTTT
J: TRBJ1-1; size: -; V: TRBV7-8; D: -; CDR3: CASSLADYTEAFF; DNA: TGTGCCAGCAGCTTAGCCGACTACACTGAAGCTTTCTTT
J: TRBJ1-1; size: -; V: TRBV6-5; D: TRBD1; CDR3: CASSYSLDRGNTEAFF; DNA: TGTGCCAGCAGTTACTCTTTGGACAGGGGGAACACTGAAGCTTTCTTT
J: TRBJ2-3; size: -; V: TRBV5-5; D: TRBD2; CDR3: CASSLSRFSGSTDTQYF; DNA: TGTGCCAGCAGCTTGTCCCGGTTTAGCGGGTCCACAGATACGCAGTATTTT
J: TRBJ2-3; size: -; V: TRBV7-3; D: -; CDR3: CASSLRQGGDTQYF; DNA: TGTGCCAGCAGCTTAAGGCAGGGGGGAGATACGCAGTATTTT
J: TRBJ2-7; size: -; V: TRBV20-1; D: -; CDR3: CSASHRSTSYEQYF; DNA: TGCAGTGCTAGTCACAGGTCAACATCCTACGAGCAGTACTTC
J: TRBJ2-1; size: many; V: TRBV18; D: TRBD2; CDR3: CASSPMGGIYNEQFF; DNA: TGTGCCAGCTCACCAATGGGGGGGATCTACAATGAGCAGTTCTTC
J: TRBJ2-1; size: -; V: TRBV9; D: TRBD2; CDR3: CASTLAGAIYNEQFF; DNA: TGTGCCAGCACGCTAGCGGGGGCCATATACAATGAGCAGTTCTTC
J: TRBJ2-7; size: -; V: TRBV5-1; D: TRBD2; CDR3: CASSLGGGSNYEQYF; DNA: TGCGCCAGCAGCTTGGGCGGGGGATCAAACTACGAGCAGTACTTC
J: TRBJ2-3; size: -; V: TRBV5-1; D: -; CDR3: CASSGRPTSTDTQYF; DNA: TGCGCCAGCAGCGGGAGACCAACGAGCACAGATACGCAGTATTTT
J: TRBJ1-3; size: -; V: TRBV18; D: TRBD1; CDR3: CASSLPTGVAGNTIYF; DNA: TGTGCCAGCTCACTACCTACAGGGGTAGCTGGAAACACCATATATTTT
J: TRBJ1-3; size: -; V: TRBV5-1; D: TRBD1; CDR3: CASSLGQGAGNTIYF; DNA: TGCGCCAGCAGCTTGGGACAGGGAGCCGGAAACACCATATATTTT
J: TRBJ2-7; size: once; V: TRBV28; D: -; CDR3: CASTRTDSGEQYF; DNA: TGTGCCAGCACCCGGACAGATTCGGGTGAGCAGTACTTC
J: TRBJ1-5; size: -; V: TRBV10-3; D: TRBD1; CDR3: CAISSGGTGVNQPQHF; DNA: TGTGCCATCAGTTCAGGAGGGACAGGGGTCAATCAGCCCCAGCATTTT
J: TRBJ2-1; size: -; V: TRBV28; D: -; CDR3: CASSLQTENEQFF; DNA: TGTGCCAGCAGTCTCCAGACAGAGAATGAGCAGTTCTTC
J: TRBJ2-5; size: -; V: TRBV7-9; D: -; CDR3: CASSLYPGETQYF; DNA: TGTGCCAGCAGCTTATATCCAGGCGAGACCCAGTACTTC
J: TRBJ2-1; size: -; V: TRBV3-1/TRBV3-2; D: TRBD1; CDR3: CASSQGRTGGDEQFF; DNA: TGTGCCAGCAGCCAAGGCCGGACAGGGGGCGATGAGCAGTTCTTC
J: TRBJ2-2; size: -; V: TRBV4-1; D: TRBD2; CDR3: CASSNLAGSTGELFF; DNA: TGCGCCAGCAGCAATTTAGCGGGGTCGACCGGGGAGCTGTTTTTT
J: TRBJ2-2; size: -; V: TRBV28; D: -; CDR3: CASSQLSGELFF; DNA: TGTGCCAGCAGTCAGTTGTCCGGGGAGCTGTTTTTT
J: TRBJ2-1; size: -; V: TRBV7-7; D: TRBD1; CDR3: CASSTGTGADNEQFF; DNA: TGTGCCAGCAGTACCGGGACAGGGGCCGACAATGAGCAGTTCTTC
J: TRBJ1-1; size: -; V: TRBV28; D: -; CDR3: CASSFRGYTEAFF; DNA: TGTGCCAGCAGTTTCCGGGGGTACACTGAAGCTTTCTTT
J: TRBJ2-7; size: once; V: TRBV11-3; D: TRBD1; CDR3: CASSPGQASYEQYF; DNA: TGTGCCAGCAGCCCCGGACAGGCGTCCTACGAGCAGTACTTC
J: TRBJ2-1; size: -; V: TRBV2; D: -; CDR3: CAIRQGTDGDEQFF; DNA: TGTGCCATCCGGCAGGGGACGGATGGCGATGAGCAGTTCTTC
J: TRBJ1-5; size: few; V: TRBV4-2; D: -; CDR3: CASSPSQGTSPQHF; DNA: TGTGCCAGCAGCCCCTCCCAGGGGACTAGTCCCCAGCATTTT
J: TRBJ2-5; size: -; V: TRBV7-6; D: TRBD1; CDR3: CASSFGTGRQETQYF; DNA: TGTGCCAGCAGCTTCGGGACAGGGCGTCAAGAGACCCAGTACTTC
J: TRBJ2-3; size: -; V: TRBV30; D: TRBD2; CDR3: CACLAGATDTQYF; DNA: TGTGCCTGTCTAGCGGGGGCCACAGATACGCAGTATTTT
J: TRBJ1-6; size: -; V: TRBV12-3/TRBV12-4; D: -; CDR3: CASGRRSSPLHF; DNA: TGTGCCAGTGGCAGGCGTAGTTCACCCCTCCACTTT
J: TRBJ1-1; size: -; V: TRBV2; D: -; CDR3: CASRKGTGNTEAFF; DNA: TGTGCCAGCAGAAAGGGAACAGGAAACACTGAAGCTTTCTTT
J: TRBJ1-5; size: -; V: TRBV7-2; D: TRBD1; CDR3: CASSSGTGGIGNQPQHF; DNA: TGTGCCAGCAGCTCCGGGACAGGGGGCATAGGCAATCAGCCCCAGCATTTT
J: TRBJ2-7; size: -; V: TRBV5-4; D: -; CDR3: CASSRGGQGITYEQYF; DNA: TGTGCCAGCAGCCGGGGGGGACAGGGTATTACCTACGAGCAGTACTTC
J: TRBJ1-6; size: -; V: TRBV25-1; D: TRBD1; CDR3: CASKGQGSPLHF; DNA: TGTGCCAGTAAGGGACAGGGCTCACCCCTCCACTTT
J: TRBJ1-1; size: once; V: TRBV4-1; D: -; CDR3: CASSQGTTGFTEAFF; DNA: TGCGCCAGCAGCCAAGGCACTACAGGGTTCACTGAAGCTTTCTTT
J: TRBJ1-1; size: -; V: TRBV6-6; D: TRBD1; CDR3: CASSDPPRGMNTEAFF; DNA: TGTGCCAGCAGCGATCCGCCCAGGGGGATGAACACTGAAGCTTTCTTT
J: TRBJ1-2; size: -; V: TRBV11-2; D: -; CDR3: CASSLGAGYGYTF; DNA: TGTGCCAGCAGCTTAGGTGCAGGGTATGGCTACACCTTC
J: TRBJ2-7; size: -; V: TRBV3-1/TRBV3-2; D: -; CDR3: CASSRTPGDYEQYF; DNA: TGTGCCAGCAGTCGGACACCGGGGGACTACGAGCAGTACTTC
J: TRBJ2-7; size: -; V: TRBV7-8; D: TRBD1; CDR3: CASSLALSGGEQYF; DNA: TGTGCCAGCAGCTTAGCATTGTCAGGGGGCGAGCAGTACTTC
J: TRBJ1-5; size: -; V: TRBV28; D: -; CDR3: CASRGEGLSYQPQHF; DNA: TGTGCCAGCAGAGGGGAGGGGTTGAGTTATCAGCCCCAGCATTTT
J: TRBJ1-6; size: -; V: TRBV12-3/TRBV12-4; D: -; CDR3: CASSLAVGSPLHF; DNA: TGTGCCAGCAGTTTAGCTGTCGGGTCACCCCTCCACTTT
J: TRBJ2-2; size: few; V: TRBV10-3; D: -; CDR3: CAISTGNANTGELFF; DNA: TGTGCCATCAGCACAGGGAACGCGAACACCGGGGAGCTGTTTTTT
J: TRBJ2-5; size: few; V: TRBV28; D: -; CDR3: CASIGRGQETQYF; DNA: TGTGCCAGCATAGGTAGGGGACAAGAGACCCAGTACTTC
J: TRBJ2-7; size: -; V: TRBV13; D: TRBD1; CDR3: CASSRSDRDKGEQYF; DNA: TGTGCCAGCAGCCGATCCGACAGGGATAAGGGCGAGCAGTACTTC
J: TRBJ2-1; size: -; V: TRBV28; D: TRBD1; CDR3: CASRRQGYNEQFF; DNA: TGTGCCAGCAGACGACAGGGGTACAATGAGCAGTTCTTC
J: TRBJ2-7; size: -; V: TRBV29-1; D: TRBD2; CDR3: CSVSGGILYEQYF; DNA: TGCAGCGTTAGCGGGGGGATTCTCTACGAGCAGTACTTC
J: TRBJ1-1; size: -; V: TRBV2; D: TRBD1; CDR3: CASSRDRGGTEAFF; DNA: TGTGCCAGCAGCAGGGACAGGGGAGGCACTGAAGCTTTCTTT
J: TRBJ2-7; size: once; V: TRBV2; D: TRBD2; CDR3: CASSLSSGGGYEQYF; DNA: TGTGCCAGCAGCCTCAGTAGCGGGGGGGGCTACGAGCAGTACTTC
J: TRBJ2-7; size: -; V: TRBV28; D: TRBD1; CDR3: CASSLTGGYEQYF; DNA: TGTGCCAGCAGTTTAACAGGGGGCTACGAGCAGTACTTC
J: TRBJ2-3; size: -; V: TRBV5-1; D: -; CDR3: CASSLAQGLAGTDTQYF; DNA: TGCGCCAGCAGCTTGGCCCAGGGGCTAGCGGGCACAGATACGCAGTATTTT
J: TRBJ2-2; size: -; V: TRBV7-9; D: TRBD1; CDR3: CASNSGQGLVWTGELFF; DNA: TGTGCCAGCAACTCGGGACAGGGTTTAGTTTGGACCGGGGAGCTGTTTTTT
J: TRBJ2-7; size: -; V: TRBV18; D: -; CDR3: CASSSTGTNYEQYF; DNA: TGTGCCAGCTCATCTACCGGGACAAACTACGAGCAGTACTTC
J: TRBJ2-1; size: -; V: TRBV27; D: TRBD1; CDR3: CASIHMTGDVYEQFF; DNA: TGTGCCAGCATCCATATGACAGGGGACGTCTATGAGCAGTTCTTC
J: TRBJ1-5; size: -; V: TRBV27; D: TRBD1; CDR3: CASSPGQGDQPQHF; DNA: TGTGCCAGCAGTCCCGGACAGGGGGATCAGCCCCAGCATTTT